The 32 T cell receptor beta chains presented below share a single source sample, sequenced in a study of T cell responses to AZD1222 COVID-19 vaccine. Measured with immunoSEQ multiplex PCR; TCRdb has only the in-frame clones, and not every one. The sample shows around 160,000 clones, roughly 91% of them seen only once. The specimen was peripheral blood, collected on day 0 of AZD1222 vaccination. The receptors come from an adult in good health.

The CDR3 loop reads CASSTPPGTTNTEAFF. The CDR3 DNA is TGTGCCAGTAGTACCCCGCCCGGGACAACCAACACTGAAGCTTTCTTT. The rearrangement uses TRBV19 and TRBJ1-1, with D maybe TRBD1 (6 bases). Germline V CDR1 and CDR2: LNHDA, SQIVND (reference sequence). V dropped 4 bases and J dropped 2 bases, with 17 bases sitting between them. The CDR3 sequence is 16 residues long.

CDR3 DNA: TGTGCCAGCTCACCCCCGGCCAGGGCAGGTGAAAAACTGTTTTTT. Its translation is CASSPPARAGEKLFF. This chain joins TRBV18 and TRBJ1-4; tentatively, D is TRBD1 (5 bases). Per germline, CDR1 KGHSH and CDR2 LQKENI. The V and J ends lost 3 bases and 7 bases respectively, with 15 bases between them. The CDR3 consists of 15 residues.

The chain has TRBV7-8 and TRBJ1-1; D uncertain. The V gene's germline CDR1 is SGHVS and CDR2 FQNEAQ. This CDR3 comprises 13 residues. The germline V and J ends were trimmed by 4 bases and 3 bases, with 9 bases remaining between them. The CDR3 loop is CASSSTGHTEAFF. In DNA, the CDR3 is TGTGCCAGCAGCTCTACTGGGCACACTGAAGCTTTCTTT. The full variable domain, completed using reference TRBV7-8 and TRBJ1-1, is GAGVSQSPRYKVAKRGQDVALRCDPISGHVSLFWYQQALGQGPEFLTYFQNEAQLDKSGLPSDRFFAERPEGSVSTLKIQRTQQEDSAVYLCASSSTGHTEAFFGQGTRLTVV.

The rearrangement uses TRBV3-1 (or the pseudogene TRBV3-2) and TRBJ1-2, with a tentative D call TRBD1 (5 bases). The CDR3 loop spans 14 amino acids. With 0 bases removed from V and 8 bases from J, the gap between germline ends came to 13 bases. Germline CDR1 LGHDT, CDR2 YNNKEL (reference sequence). In nucleotides, the CDR3 is TGTGCCAGCAGCCAAGATGCAGGGAATCGGGGCTACACCTTC. As protein: CASSQDAGNRGYTF.

The gene calls are TRBV7-8 and TRBJ2-2; D not certain. The V end lost 1 base, the J end lost 2 bases, and 17 bases lay between the germline ends. This CDR3 comprises 18 residues. Germline assignment: CDR1 SGHVS and CDR2 FQNEAQ. The CDR3 nucleotides are TGTGCCAGCAGCTTAGAGTTGAGGAACAGAAGTAACACCGGGGAGCTGTTTTTT. It specifies CASSLELRNRSNTGELFF.

V is TRBV5-1 and J is TRBJ1-6, with 8 bases fitting TRBD1. Germline assignment: CDR1 SGHRS and CDR2 YFSETQ. CDR3 length equals 15 residues. V was clipped by 4 bases and J by 7 bases; unmatched bases: 7. This chain's CDR3 is CASSVTTGANSPLHF. CDR3 DNA: TGCGCCAGCAGCGTCACGACAGGGGCAAATTCACCCCTCCACTTT.

CDR3 nucleotide sequence: TGCGCCAGCAGCTTGGGGACTAGCGGGAGGGTGGGCTACAATGAGCAGTTCTTC. Protein sequence: CASSLGTSGRVGYNEQFF. The chain links TRBV5-1 to TRBJ2-1; 15 nucleotides line up with TRBD2. V lost 0 bases to trimming and J lost 3 bases; unmatched junction nucleotides: 4. The germline V gene has CDR1 SGHRS and CDR2 YFSETQ. CDR3 length: 18 amino acids.

The rearrangement joins TRBV11-2 to TRBJ2-3; TRBD2 matches 13 bases. This CDR3 has 18 residues. Losses at the gene ends were 3 bases for V and 0 bases for J; bases not matched to a gene: 6. Germline CDR1 reads SGHAT; CDR2 reads FQNNGV. In DNA, the CDR3 is TGTGCCAGCAGCTTTGGGACTAGCGGGGCCCCTAGCACAGATACGCAGTATTTT. Its translation: CASSFGTSGAPSTDTQYF.

This rearrangement joins TRBV15 to TRBJ1-3, with D unclear. Trimming stripped 5 bases from V and 0 bases from J, with 5 bases between. CDR1 LNHNV and CDR2 YYDKDF come from the germline V gene (reference sequence). The CDR3 has 13 residues. CDR3 coding DNA: TGTGCCACCAGCCAGACCTCTGGAAACACCATATATTTT. Its protein product is CATSQTSGNTIYF.

Notes on this clone: Other nucleotide sequences from this sample produce the same CDR3. The V and J genes are TRBV5-1 and TRBJ1-2; D might be TRBD1 (6 bases). This CDR3 has 12 amino acids. Germline CDR1 SGHRS, CDR2 YFSETQ. V gave up 3 bases and J gave up 4 bases, with 7 bases separating them. The CDR3 spells CASSSDSYGYTF. The CDR3 nucleotides are TGCGCCAGCAGCTCGGACAGCTATGGCTACACCTTC.

The chain's CDR3 is CASSYSGDGYTF. CDR3 in DNA: TGTGCCAGCAGTTACTCGGGGGATGGCTACACCTTC. This chain connects TRBV6-5 to TRBJ1-2; D is possibly TRBD1 (5 bases). Germline V lookup: CDR1 MNHEY, CDR2 SVGAGI. The CDR3 length is 12 residues. The V end lost 0 bases, the J end lost 6 bases, and 5 bases lay between the germline ends.

The chain recombines TRBV5-4 with TRBJ2-5, with D tentatively TRBD2 (5 bases). Germline CDR1 and CDR2: SGHNT and YYREEE (reference sequence). The CDR3 totals 13 residues. Trimming stripped 4 bases from V and 4 bases from J, with 11 bases between. CDR3 bases: TGTGCCAGCAGCCTAGCTAGAGGAGAGACCCAGTACTTC. It yields the protein CASSLARGETQYF.

The rearrangement joins TRBV7-9 to TRBJ2-7; a weak D match, TRBD2 (5 bases). From germline, CDR1 is SEHNR and CDR2 FQNEAQ (reference sequence). The CDR3 consists of 14 residues. The ends were cut back, 1 base at V and 7 bases at J, with 14 bases in the middle. In DNA, the CDR3 is TGTGCCAGCAGCTTAGTTAGCCCCGGAGGAGAGCAGTACTTC. Translating it yields CASSLVSPGGEQYF.

This chain uses TRBV5-1 with TRBJ1-1, with D unresolved. CDR1 is SGHRS, CDR2 YFSETQ, per germline. V lost 2 bases and J lost 0, with 14 bases in between. CDR3 length: 16 residues. The DNA for the CDR3 is TGCGCCAGCAGCTTTCGACCGACAAGCCTGAACACTGAAGCTTTCTTT. Translated: CASSFRPTSLNTEAFF. The variable domain in full, with the rest retrieved from reference TRBV5-1 and TRBJ1-1, is KAGVTQTPRYLIKTRGQQVTLSCSPISGHRSVSWYQQTPGQGLQFLFEYFSETQRNKGNFPGRFSGRQFSNSRSEMNVSTLELGDSALYLCASSFRPTSLNTEAFFGQGTRLTVV.

The J gene is TRBJ2-5, the V gene TRBV5-1, with D tentatively TRBD2 (7 bases). The CDR3 has 16 residues. Trimming stripped 3 bases from V and 0 bases from J, with 15 bases between. Germline loops: CDR1 SGHRS, CDR2 YFSETQ. DNA for the CDR3: TGCGCCAGCAGCTCACAGGGAGGGTTGTACCAAGAGACCCAGTACTTC. Protein sequence: CASSSQGGLYQETQYF.

The chain couples TRBV29-1 to TRBJ2-2; unclear D gene. Trimming took 3 bases from V and 8 from J, leaving 10 bases between them. Germline lookup yields CDR1 SQVTM and CDR2 ANQGSEA. The CDR3 totals 12 residues. CDR3 sequence reads: CSVEGKAGELFF. DNA of the CDR3: TGCAGCGTTGAGGGGAAGGCAGGGGAGCTGTTTTTT.

The chain joins TRBV3-1 (or the pseudogene TRBV3-2) to TRBJ1-2; the D is unclear. Germline values: CDR1 LGHDT, CDR2 YNNKEL (reference sequence). V lost 4 bases and J lost 6, with 15 bases in between. The CDR3 extends over 14 amino acids. CDR3 in amino acids: CASSLLGGHNGYTF. The CDR3 DNA is TGTGCCAGCAGCCTCCTTGGAGGTCATAATGGCTACACCTTC.

V usage is TRBV9 and J usage is TRBJ2-3, with TRBD2 identical over 13 bases. The CDR3 has 17 amino acids. Unmatched junction bases numbered 7, after V lost 4 bases and J lost 2 bases. Germline CDR1 is SGDLS and CDR2 is YYNGEE. The CDR3 DNA reads TGTGCCAGCAGCCCTCCGGGACTAGCGGGGCACACAGATACGCAGTATTTT. This codes for CASSPPGLAGHTDTQYF.

The chain employs TRBV4-1 and TRBJ2-7; 10 bases are a match to TRBD2. The CDR3 runs 14 residues. After removal of 4 bases from V and 4 bases from J, the junction contained 4 bases not matched to a gene. Germline CDR1 MGHRA, CDR2 YSYEKL. CDR3 in amino acids: CASSLTSGLYEQYF. The CDR3 DNA sequence: TGCGCCAGCAGCCTGACTAGCGGGCTGTACGAGCAGTACTTC.

The chain joins TRBV5-6 to TRBJ1-3; D remains unclear. V was trimmed by 2 bases and J by 0 bases, leaving 12 bases between them. Germline values: CDR1 SGHDT, CDR2 YYEEEE. The CDR3 has 16 amino acids. CDR3 region: CASSLETGSSGNTIYF. The DNA for the CDR3 is TGTGCCAGCAGCTTAGAGACTGGAAGCTCTGGAAACACCATATATTTT.

The chain is built from TRBV6-5 and TRBJ1-4; D is possibly TRBD1 (6 bases). V lost 8 bases to trimming and J lost 8 bases, with 15 bases between them. The CDR3 runs to 13 residues. Germline CDR1 MNHEY, CDR2 SVGAGI. The CDR3 sequence: CASLRTVSEKLFF. The CDR3 DNA follows: TGTGCCAGCTTACGGACAGTATCCGAAAAACTGTTTTTT.

The genes are TRBV7-9 and TRBJ1-3, with D possibly matching TRBD1 (5 bases). Germline loops: CDR1 SEHNR, CDR2 FQNEAQ (reference sequence). V lost 4 bases to trimming and J lost 8 bases, with 12 bases between them. The CDR3 is 13 residues long. The CDR3 DNA is TGTGCCAGCAGCTCCTCAGTGGGGGACACCATATATTTT. Translating it yields CASSSSVGDTIYF.

The chain has TRBV2 and TRBJ2-1; D assignment may be TRBD1 or TRBD2 (6 bases each). The CDR3 extends over 17 amino acids. Trimming took 6 bases from V and 3 from J, leaving 21 bases between them. The V gene's germline CDR1 is SNHLY and CDR2 FYNNEI. The CDR3 sequence: CASRGGSGGGGYNEQFF. The CDR3 coding sequence is TGTGCCAGCAGAGGAGGTAGCGGCGGAGGGGGCTACAATGAGCAGTTCTTC.

This clone was seen a single time. Here the CDR3 DNA reads TGTGCCAGCAGCTTAGAGCGGGAGGCATCCTACGAGCAGTACTTC. Amino acids: CASSLEREASYEQYF. The chain is built from TRBV7-8 and TRBJ2-7, with TRBD2 matching 9 bases. This CDR3 has 15 residues. The ends lost 1 base at V and 1 base at J; junction bases unmatched: 2. Per the germline V gene, CDR1 is SGHVS and CDR2 is FQNEAQ.

The J gene is TRBJ1-6, the V gene TRBV5-1; D is undetermined. The CDR3 is 14 residues long. Germline lookup yields CDR1 SGHRS and CDR2 YFSETQ. Trimming cost V 0 bases and J 7 bases, with 8 bases left between them. DNA for the CDR3: TGCGCCAGCAGCTTGGGGGGTCGGAATTCACCCCTCCACTTT. This sequence encodes CASSLGGRNSPLHF.

J is TRBJ1-1 and V is TRBV12-3 or TRBV12-4; D not resolved. The CDR3 is 13 residues long. V was trimmed by 3 bases and J by 4 bases, leaving 9 bases between them. For the CDR3, the DNA is TGTGCCAGCAGTTTTGAGTTGCGCACTGAAGCTTTCTTT. Translation gives CASSFELRTEAFF.

V usage is TRBV7-2 and J usage is TRBJ2-1, with D tentatively TRBD2 (6 bases). The CDR3 loop spans 15 amino acids. Germline V gene data show CDR1 as SGHTA and CDR2 as FQGNSA. V lost 6 bases to trimming and J lost 6 bases, with 18 bases between them. CDR3 region: CASSRTGLLLNEQFF. CDR3 in DNA: TGTGCCAGCAGTCGTACGGGACTCCTTCTCAATGAGCAGTTCTTC.

The chain recombines TRBV27 with TRBJ1-5; 9 nucleotides match TRBD1. Germline trimming cut 5 bases from V and 0 bases from J; bases unmatched to any gene: 11. The germline V gene has CDR1 MNHEY and CDR2 SMNVEV (reference sequence). The CDR3 has 18 amino acids. The CDR3 region has the DNA TGTGCCAGCAGTGCGTCCCGGGACAGGGTTCGTAGCAATCAGCCCCAGCATTTT. Translation: CASSASRDRVRSNQPQHF.

This rearrangement joins TRBV12-3 or TRBV12-4 to TRBJ1-1, with D uncertain. CDR3 length equals 11 residues. The ends were cut back, 3 bases at V and 4 bases at J, with 3 bases in the middle. CDR3 sequence: CASSFATEAFF. The CDR3, as DNA: TGTGCCAGCAGTTTCGCCACTGAAGCTTTCTTT.

This chain uses TRBV7-9 with TRBJ1-4; a weak D match, TRBD1 (5 bases). The CDR3 totals 16 residues. V was shortened by 2 bases and J by 3 bases, with 13 bases between the two germline ends. CDR1 and CDR2 (germline): SEHNR, FQNEAQ (reference sequence). CDR3 amino acids: CASSLMGGRANEKLFF. Written as DNA, the CDR3 is TGTGCCAGCAGCTTAATGGGGGGACGGGCTAATGAAAAACTGTTTTTT. Looking up the rest from reference TRBV7-9 and TRBJ1-4 gives the full variable domain: DTGVSQNPRHKITKRGQNVTFRCDPISEHNRLYWYRQTLGQGPEFLTYFQNEAQLEKSRLLSDRFSAERPKGSFSTLEIQRTEQGDSAMYLCASSLMGGRANEKLFFGSGTQLSVL.

The rearrangement links TRBV29-1 to TRBJ2-2; 8 nucleotides align to TRBD2. The CDR3 is 12 residues long. The germline CDR1 and CDR2 sequences are SQVTM and ANQGSEA. Trimming removed 6 bases from V and 7 bases from J; junction bases left unmatched: 4. CDR3 DNA: TGCAGCGTGGCAACTAGCGGCGGGGAGCTGTTTTTT. This translates into CSVATSGGELFF.

The V and J genes are TRBV5-1 and TRBJ2-1, with TRBD2 identical over 11 bases. With 0 bases clipped from V and 2 bases from J, the junction kept 7 bases outside the gene matches. In germline, CDR1 is SGHRS, CDR2 YFSETQ. CDR3 length equals 18 residues. CDR3 region: CASSLGLAGGTPYNEQFF. CDR3 in DNA: TGCGCCAGCAGCTTGGGGCTAGCGGGAGGAACACCCTACAATGAGCAGTTCTTC.